This TCR delta chain was found in a study of gamma-delta chains in newborns, infants, children. This clone has more than one count but fewer than ten. This DNA translates differently at residue 13 from the TCRdb protein, which is that of a much larger clone; a read error is likely, and the protein shown is the DNA's own translation. TCRdb re-called the reads through CATT. In the table there are over 1,500 delta-chain clones, less than 3.5% of which are singletons. The source of this sequence is a child in good health. Sequencing was performed on blood.

The chain's CDR3 is CACDVLGDTGVSRAYTDKLIF. The CDR3 bases are TGTGCCTGTGACGTACTGGGGGATACGGGGGTTTCGCGGGCCTACACCGATAAACTCATCTTT. The chain combines TRDV2 with TRDJ1, with TRDD3 identical over 13 bases. There are 21 residues in the CDR3. Trimming removed 3 bases from V and 0 bases from J; junction bases left unmatched: 18. Per germline, CDR1 GEAIGNYY and CDR2 EKD.